This TCR beta chain was retrieved from a study of T cell responses to AZD1222 COVID-19 vaccine. Clones were sequenced by immunoSEQ multiplex PCR, and TCRdb holds only the in-frame ones, with some missing. In the table there are 95,000 to 150,000 clones, around 80% of which are singletons. The CDR3 sequence is 16 residues long. Germline CDR1 is SGHRS and CDR2 is YFSETQ. V was pared by 0 bases and J by 9 bases, with 11 bases of the junction left unmatched. Study-wide results and limits: At baseline, just 6 or 7 AZD1222 recipients tested seropositive. In a largely white British group with more females than males, clonal diversity was possibly underestimated. After the peak T cell response, and only then, were repertoires sampled.

Note on this clone: The antigen is not known.

J is TRBJ2-3 and V is TRBV5-1; 9 nucleotides agree with TRBD2. This clonotype originated in an adult who received the AZD1222 COVID-19 vaccine. The specimen was peripheral blood, collected 28 days after the second AZD1222 dose. The CDR3 DNA is TGCGCCAGCAGCTTGGGGGGCCTAGCGGGACCGAGGACGCAGTATTTT. As protein: CASSLGGLAGPRTQYF. Full variable domain (remainder filled in from reference TRBV5-1 and TRBJ2-3): KAGVTQTPRYLIKTRGQQVTLSCSPISGHRSVSWYQQTPGQGLQFLFEYFSETQRNKGNFPGRFSGRQFSNSRSEMNVSTLELGDSALYLCASSLGGLAGPRTQYFGPGTRLTVL.